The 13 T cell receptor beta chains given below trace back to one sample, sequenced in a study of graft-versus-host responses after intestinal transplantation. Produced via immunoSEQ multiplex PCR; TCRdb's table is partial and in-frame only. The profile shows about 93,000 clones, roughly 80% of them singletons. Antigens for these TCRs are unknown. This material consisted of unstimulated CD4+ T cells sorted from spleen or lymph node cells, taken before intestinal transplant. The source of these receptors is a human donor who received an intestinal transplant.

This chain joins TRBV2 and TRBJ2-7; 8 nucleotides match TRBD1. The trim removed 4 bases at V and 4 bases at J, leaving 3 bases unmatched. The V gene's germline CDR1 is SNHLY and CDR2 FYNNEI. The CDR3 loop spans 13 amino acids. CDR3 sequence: CASSGTGRYEQYF. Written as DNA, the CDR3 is TGTGCCAGCAGTGGGACAGGGAGGTACGAGCAGTACTTC.

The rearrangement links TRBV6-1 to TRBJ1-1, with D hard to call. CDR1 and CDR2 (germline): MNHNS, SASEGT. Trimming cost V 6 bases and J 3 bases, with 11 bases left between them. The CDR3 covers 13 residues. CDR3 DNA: TGTGCCAGCAGCCCCGTGAGGTACACTGAAGCTTTCTTT. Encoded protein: CASSPVRYTEAFF.

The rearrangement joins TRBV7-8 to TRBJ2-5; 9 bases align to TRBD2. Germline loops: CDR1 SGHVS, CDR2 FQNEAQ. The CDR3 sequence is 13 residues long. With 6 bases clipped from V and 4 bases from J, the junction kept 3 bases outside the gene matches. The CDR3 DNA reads TGTGCCAGCAGGAAGCGGGGGGCAGAGACCCAGTACTTC. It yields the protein CASRKRGAETQYF.

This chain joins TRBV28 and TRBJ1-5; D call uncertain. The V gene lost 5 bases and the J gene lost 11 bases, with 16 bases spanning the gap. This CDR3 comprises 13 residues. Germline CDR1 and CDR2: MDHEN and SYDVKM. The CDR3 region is CASSPSGSVAQHF. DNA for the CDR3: TGTGCCAGCAGTCCCAGCGGCTCCGTCGCCCAGCATTTT.

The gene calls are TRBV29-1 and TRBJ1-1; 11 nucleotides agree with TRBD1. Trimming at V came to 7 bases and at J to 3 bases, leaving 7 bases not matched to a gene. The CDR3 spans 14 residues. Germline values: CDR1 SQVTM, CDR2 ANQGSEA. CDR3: CSGSDRGLYTEAFF. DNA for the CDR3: TGCAGCGGGTCGGACAGGGGGCTGTACACTGAAGCTTTCTTT.

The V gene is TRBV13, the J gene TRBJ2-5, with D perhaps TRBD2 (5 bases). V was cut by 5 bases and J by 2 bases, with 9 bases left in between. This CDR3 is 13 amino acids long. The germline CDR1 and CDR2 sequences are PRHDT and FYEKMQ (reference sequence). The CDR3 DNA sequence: TGTGCCAGCAGCCGACCGGGGCAAGAGACCCAGTACTTC. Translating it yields CASSRPGQETQYF.

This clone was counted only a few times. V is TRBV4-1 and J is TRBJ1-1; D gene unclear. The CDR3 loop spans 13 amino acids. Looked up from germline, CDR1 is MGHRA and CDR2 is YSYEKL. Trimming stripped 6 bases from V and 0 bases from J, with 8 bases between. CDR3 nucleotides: TGCGCCAGCAGTGGGCAGCTGAACACTGAAGCTTTCTTT. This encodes CASSGQLNTEAFF.

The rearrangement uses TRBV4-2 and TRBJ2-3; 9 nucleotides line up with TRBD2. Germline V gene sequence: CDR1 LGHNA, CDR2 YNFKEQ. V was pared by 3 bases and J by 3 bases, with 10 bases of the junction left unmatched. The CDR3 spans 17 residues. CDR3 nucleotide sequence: TGTGCCAGCAGCCACTCTAAGCGGGAGGTGGGGACAGATACGCAGTATTTT. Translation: CASSHSKREVGTDTQYF.

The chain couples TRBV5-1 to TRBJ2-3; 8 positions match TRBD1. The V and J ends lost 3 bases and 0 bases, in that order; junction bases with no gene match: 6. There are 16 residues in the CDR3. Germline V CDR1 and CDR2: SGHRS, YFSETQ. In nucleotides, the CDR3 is TGCGCCAGCAGCTCGGACAGGGTACGGAGCACAGATACGCAGTATTTT. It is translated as CASSSDRVRSTDTQYF.

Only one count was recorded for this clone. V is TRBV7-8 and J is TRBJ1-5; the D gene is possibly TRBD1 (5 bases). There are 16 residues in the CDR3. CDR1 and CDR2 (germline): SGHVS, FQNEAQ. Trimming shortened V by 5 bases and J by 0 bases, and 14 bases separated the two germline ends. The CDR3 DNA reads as TGTGCCAGCAGCGGCGGGACCATCCATAGCAATCAGCCCCAGCATTTT. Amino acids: CASSGGTIHSNQPQHF.

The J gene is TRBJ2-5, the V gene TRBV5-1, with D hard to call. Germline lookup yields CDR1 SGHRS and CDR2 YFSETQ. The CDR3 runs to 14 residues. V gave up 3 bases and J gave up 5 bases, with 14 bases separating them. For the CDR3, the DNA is TGCGCCAGCAGCTCCAAAGGAGCGTGGGAGACCCAGTACTTC. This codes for CASSSKGAWETQYF.

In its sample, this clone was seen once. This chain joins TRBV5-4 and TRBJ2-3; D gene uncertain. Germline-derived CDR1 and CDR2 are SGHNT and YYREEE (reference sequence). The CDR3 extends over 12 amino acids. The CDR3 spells CGTSSSTDTQYF. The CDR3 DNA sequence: TGTGGAACGAGCTCTAGCACAGATACGCAGTATTTT.

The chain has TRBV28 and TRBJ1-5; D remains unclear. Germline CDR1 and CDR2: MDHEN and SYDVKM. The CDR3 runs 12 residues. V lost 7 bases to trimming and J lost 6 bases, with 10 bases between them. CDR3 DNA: TGTGCCAGCATTACCTCCGGTCAGCCCCAGCATTTT. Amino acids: CASITSGQPQHF.